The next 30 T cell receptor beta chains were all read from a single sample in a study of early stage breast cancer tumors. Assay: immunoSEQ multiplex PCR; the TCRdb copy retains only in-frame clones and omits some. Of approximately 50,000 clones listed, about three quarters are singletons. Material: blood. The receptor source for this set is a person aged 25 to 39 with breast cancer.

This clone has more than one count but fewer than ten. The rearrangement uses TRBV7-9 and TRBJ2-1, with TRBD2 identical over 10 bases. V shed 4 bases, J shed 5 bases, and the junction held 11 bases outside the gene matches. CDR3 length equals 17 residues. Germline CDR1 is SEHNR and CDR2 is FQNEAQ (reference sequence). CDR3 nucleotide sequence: TGTGCCAGCAGCTACCCAACCGGGACTAGCGATCACAATGAGCAGTTCTTC. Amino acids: CASSYPTGTSDHNEQFF. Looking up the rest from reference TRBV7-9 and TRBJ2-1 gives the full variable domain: DTGVSQNPRHKITKRGQNVTFRCDPISEHNRLYWYRQTLGQGPEFLTYFQNEAQLEKSRLLSDRFSAERPKGSFSTLEIQRTEQGDSAMYLCASSYPTGTSDHNEQFFGPGTRLTVL.

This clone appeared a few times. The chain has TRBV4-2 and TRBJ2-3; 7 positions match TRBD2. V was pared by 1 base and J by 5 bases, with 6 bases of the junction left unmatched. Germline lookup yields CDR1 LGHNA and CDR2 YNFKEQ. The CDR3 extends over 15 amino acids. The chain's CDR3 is CASSQVAGEVDTQYF. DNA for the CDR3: TGTGCCAGCAGCCAAGTTGCGGGAGAGGTAGATACGCAGTATTTT.

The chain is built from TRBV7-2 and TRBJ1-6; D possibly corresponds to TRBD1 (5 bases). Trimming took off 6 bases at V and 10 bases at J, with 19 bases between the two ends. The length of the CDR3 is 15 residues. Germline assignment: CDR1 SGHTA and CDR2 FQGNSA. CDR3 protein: CASRTPGYERSPLHF. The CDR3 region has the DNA TGTGCCAGCAGAACTCCAGGGTACGAAAGATCACCCCTCCACTTT.

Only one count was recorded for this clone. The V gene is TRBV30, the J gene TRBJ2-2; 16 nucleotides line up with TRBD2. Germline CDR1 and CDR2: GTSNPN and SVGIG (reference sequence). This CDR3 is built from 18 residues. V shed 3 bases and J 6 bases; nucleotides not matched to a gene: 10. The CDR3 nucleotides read TGTGCCTGGAGAAATCCGGGACTAGCGGGAGGGAAGGCCGGGGAGCTGTTTTTT. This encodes CAWRNPGLAGGKAGELFF.

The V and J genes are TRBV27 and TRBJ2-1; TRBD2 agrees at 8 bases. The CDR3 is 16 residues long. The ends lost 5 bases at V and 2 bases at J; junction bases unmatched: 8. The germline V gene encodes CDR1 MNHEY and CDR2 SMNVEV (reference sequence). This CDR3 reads CASSPLGGATYNEQFF. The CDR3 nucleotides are TGTGCCAGCAGTCCCCTCGGGGGGGCGACCTACAATGAGCAGTTCTTC.

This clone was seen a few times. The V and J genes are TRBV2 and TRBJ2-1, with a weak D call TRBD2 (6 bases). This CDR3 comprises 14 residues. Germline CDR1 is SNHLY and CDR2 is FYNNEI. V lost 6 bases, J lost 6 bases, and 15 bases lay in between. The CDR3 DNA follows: TGTGCCAGCAGAGGCAACTGGGGAGGCAATGAGCAGTTCTTC. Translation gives CASRGNWGGNEQFF.

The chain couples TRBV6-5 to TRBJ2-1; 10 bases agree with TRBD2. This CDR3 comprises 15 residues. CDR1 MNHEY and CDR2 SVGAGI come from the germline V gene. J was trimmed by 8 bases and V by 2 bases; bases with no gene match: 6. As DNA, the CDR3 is TGTGCCAGCAGTTACCAGCCTAGCGGGAGATATGAGCAGTTCTTC. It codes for CASSYQPSGRYEQFF.

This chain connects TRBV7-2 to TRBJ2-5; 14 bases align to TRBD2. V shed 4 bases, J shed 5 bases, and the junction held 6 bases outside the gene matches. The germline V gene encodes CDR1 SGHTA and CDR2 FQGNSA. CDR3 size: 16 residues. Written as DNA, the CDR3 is TGTGCCAGCAGCTCCCGACTAGCGGGAGGGCACGAGACCCAGTACTTC. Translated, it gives CASSSRLAGGHETQYF.

The DNA for the CDR3 is TGTGCCAGCTCGGGCGGGACCTACTACGAGCAGTACTTC. Translated: CASSGGTYYEQYF. V is TRBV19 and J is TRBJ2-7, with D tentatively TRBD2 (6 bases). With 9 bases removed from V and 3 bases from J, the gap between germline ends came to 15 bases. In germline, CDR1 is LNHDA, CDR2 SQIVND (reference sequence). This CDR3 spans 13 amino acids.

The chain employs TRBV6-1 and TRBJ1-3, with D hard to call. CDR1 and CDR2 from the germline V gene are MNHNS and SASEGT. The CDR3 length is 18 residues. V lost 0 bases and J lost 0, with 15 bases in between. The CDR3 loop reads CASSEASSAAHSGNTIYF. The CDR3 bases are TGTGCCAGCAGTGAAGCAAGTTCGGCAGCTCACTCTGGAAACACCATATATTTT.

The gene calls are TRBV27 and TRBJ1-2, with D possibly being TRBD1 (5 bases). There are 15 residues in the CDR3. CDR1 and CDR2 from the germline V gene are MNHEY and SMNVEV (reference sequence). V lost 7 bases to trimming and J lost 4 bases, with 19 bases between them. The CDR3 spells CASTPSGGTFYGYTF. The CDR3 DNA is TGTGCCAGCACCCCATCGGGGGGAACTTTCTATGGCTACACCTTC.

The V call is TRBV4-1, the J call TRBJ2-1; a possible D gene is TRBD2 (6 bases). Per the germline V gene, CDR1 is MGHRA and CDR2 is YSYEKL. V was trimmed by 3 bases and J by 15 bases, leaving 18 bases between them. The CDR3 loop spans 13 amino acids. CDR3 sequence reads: CASSQETSSLWFF. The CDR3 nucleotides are TGCGCCAGCAGCCAGGAGACTAGTTCACTCTGGTTCTTC.

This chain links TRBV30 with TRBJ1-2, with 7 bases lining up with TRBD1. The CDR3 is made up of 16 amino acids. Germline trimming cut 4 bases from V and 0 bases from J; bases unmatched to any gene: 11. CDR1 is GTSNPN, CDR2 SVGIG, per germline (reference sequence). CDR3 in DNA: TGTGCCTGGACCCCCCAGTGGGACAGACCTAACTATGGCTACACCTTC. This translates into CAWTPQWDRPNYGYTF.

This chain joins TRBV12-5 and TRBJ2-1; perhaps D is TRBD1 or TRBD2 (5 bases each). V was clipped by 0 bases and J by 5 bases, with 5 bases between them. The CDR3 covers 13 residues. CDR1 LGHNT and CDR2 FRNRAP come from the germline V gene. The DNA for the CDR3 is TGTGCTAGTGGTTTGGTGGGGGACAATGAGCAGTTCTTC. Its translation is CASGLVGDNEQFF.

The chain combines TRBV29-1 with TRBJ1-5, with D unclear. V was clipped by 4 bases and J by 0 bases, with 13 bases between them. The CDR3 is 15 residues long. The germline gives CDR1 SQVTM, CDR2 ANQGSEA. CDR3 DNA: TGCAGCGTTGCTGTGACTGCAGTTAGCAATCAGCCCCAGCATTTT. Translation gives CSVAVTAVSNQPQHF.

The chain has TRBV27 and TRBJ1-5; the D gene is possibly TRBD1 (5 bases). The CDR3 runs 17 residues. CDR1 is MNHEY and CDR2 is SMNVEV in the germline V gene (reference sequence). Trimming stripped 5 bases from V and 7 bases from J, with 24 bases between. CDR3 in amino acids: CASSLWGGRDLGQPQHF. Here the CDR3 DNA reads TGTGCCAGCAGTCTTTGGGGAGGCAGGGACCTAGGACAGCCCCAGCATTTT.

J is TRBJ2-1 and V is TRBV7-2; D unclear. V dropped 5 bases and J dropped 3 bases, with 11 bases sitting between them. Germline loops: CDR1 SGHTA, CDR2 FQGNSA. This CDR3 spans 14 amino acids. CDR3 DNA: TGTGCCAGCAGCCCACATCCACTCTACAATGAGCAGTTCTTC. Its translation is CASSPHPLYNEQFF. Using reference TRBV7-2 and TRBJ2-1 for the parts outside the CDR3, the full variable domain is GAGVSQSPSNKVTEKGKDVELRCDPISGHTALYWYRQSLGQGLEFLIYFQGNSAPDKSGLPSDRFSAERTGGSVSTLTIQRTQQEDSAVYLCASSPHPLYNEQFFGPGTRLTVL.

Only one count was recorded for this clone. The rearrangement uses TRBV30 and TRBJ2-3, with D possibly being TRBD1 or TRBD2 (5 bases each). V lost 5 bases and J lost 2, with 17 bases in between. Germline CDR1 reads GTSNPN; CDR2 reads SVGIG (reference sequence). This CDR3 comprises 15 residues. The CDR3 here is CAWAPPLGDTDTQYF. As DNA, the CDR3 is TGTGCCTGGGCTCCTCCTTTGGGGGACACAGATACGCAGTATTTT.

The CDR3 DNA reads as TGTGCCAGCAGCTTAGCCCGGGGGGGGCCGCGGACTGAAGCTTTCTTT. It is translated as CASSLARGGPRTEAFF. The V gene is TRBV11-2, the J gene TRBJ1-1; D might be TRBD1 (6 bases). With 1 base removed from V and 5 bases from J, the gap between germline ends came to 17 bases. The CDR3 loop spans 16 amino acids. Germline V gene data show CDR1 as SGHAT and CDR2 as FQNNGV.

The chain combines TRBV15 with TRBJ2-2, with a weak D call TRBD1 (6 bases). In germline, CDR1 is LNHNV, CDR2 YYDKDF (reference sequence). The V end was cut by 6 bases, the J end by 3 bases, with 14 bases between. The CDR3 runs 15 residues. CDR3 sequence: CATRGGGRDTGELFF. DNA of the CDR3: TGTGCCACCAGAGGGGGTGGACGCGACACCGGGGAGCTGTTTTTT.

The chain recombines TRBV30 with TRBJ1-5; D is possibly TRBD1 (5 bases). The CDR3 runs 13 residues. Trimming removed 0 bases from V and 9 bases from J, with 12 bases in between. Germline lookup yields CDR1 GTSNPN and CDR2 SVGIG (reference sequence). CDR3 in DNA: TGTGCCTGGAGTGTAGGATTTCAGGGGCCCCAGCATTTT. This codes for CAWSVGFQGPQHF.

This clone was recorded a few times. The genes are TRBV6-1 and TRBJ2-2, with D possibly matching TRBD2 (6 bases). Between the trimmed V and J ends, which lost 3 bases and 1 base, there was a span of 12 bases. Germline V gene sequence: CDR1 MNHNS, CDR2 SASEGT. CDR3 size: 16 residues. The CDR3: CASSDGGSWNTGELFF. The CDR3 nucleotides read TGTGCCAGCAGTGATGGGGGGTCATGGAACACCGGGGAGCTGTTTTTT.

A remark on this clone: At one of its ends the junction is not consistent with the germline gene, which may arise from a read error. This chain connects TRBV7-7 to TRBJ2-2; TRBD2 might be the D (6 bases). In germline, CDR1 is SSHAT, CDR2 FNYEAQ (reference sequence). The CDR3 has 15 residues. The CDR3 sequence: CASTPEDYGSGELFF. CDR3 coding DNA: TGTGCTAGCACCCCCGAGGACTATGGGTCCGGGGAGCTGTTTTTT.

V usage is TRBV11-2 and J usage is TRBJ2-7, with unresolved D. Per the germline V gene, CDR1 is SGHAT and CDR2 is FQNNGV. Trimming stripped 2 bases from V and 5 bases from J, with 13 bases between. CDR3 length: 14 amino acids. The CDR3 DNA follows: TGTGCCAGCAGCTTATCAAGGTCTAGAGACGAGCAGTACTTC. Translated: CASSLSRSRDEQYF.

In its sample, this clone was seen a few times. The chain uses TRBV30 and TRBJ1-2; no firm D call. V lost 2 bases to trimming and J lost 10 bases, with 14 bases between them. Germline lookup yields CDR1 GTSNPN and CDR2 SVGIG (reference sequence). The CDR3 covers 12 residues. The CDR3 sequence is CAWSLAGHYYTF. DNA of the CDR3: TGTGCCTGGAGTCTGGCTGGGCACTACTACACCTTC. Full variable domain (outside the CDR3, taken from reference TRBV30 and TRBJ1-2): SQTIHQWPATLVQPVGSPLSLECTVEGTSNPNLYWYRQAAGRGLQLLFYSVGIGQISSEVPQNLSASRPQDRQFILSSKKLLLSDSGFYLCAWSLAGHYYTFGSGTRLTVV.

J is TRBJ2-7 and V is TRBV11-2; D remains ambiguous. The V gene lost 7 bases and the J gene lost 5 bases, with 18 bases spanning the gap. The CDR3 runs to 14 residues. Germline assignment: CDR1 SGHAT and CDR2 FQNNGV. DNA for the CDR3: TGTGCCAGCAACCCCTGGGTGGCCCGGGACGAGCAGTACTTC. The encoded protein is CASNPWVARDEQYF.

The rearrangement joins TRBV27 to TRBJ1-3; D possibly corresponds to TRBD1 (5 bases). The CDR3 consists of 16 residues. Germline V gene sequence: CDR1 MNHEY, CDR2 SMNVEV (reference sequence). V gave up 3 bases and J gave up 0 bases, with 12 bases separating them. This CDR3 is CASSLGPPGSGNTIYF. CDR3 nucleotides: TGTGCCAGCAGTTTGGGACCTCCAGGCTCTGGAAACACCATATATTTT.

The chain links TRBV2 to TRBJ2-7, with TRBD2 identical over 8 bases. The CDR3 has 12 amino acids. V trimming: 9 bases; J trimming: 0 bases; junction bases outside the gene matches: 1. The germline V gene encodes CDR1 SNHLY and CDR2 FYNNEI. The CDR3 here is CARGTSSYEQYF. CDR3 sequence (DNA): TGTGCCAGAGGGACTAGCTCCTACGAGCAGTACTTC.

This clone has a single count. CDR3 amino acids: CASSLAATDTQYF. The CDR3 region has the DNA TGTGCCAGCAGCTTAGCTGCGACAGATACGCAGTATTTT. V usage is TRBV7-8 and J usage is TRBJ2-3; D remains ambiguous. Germline V gives CDR1 SGHVS, CDR2 FQNEAQ. The CDR3 extends over 13 amino acids. The V and J ends lost 0 bases and 3 bases respectively, with 4 bases between them.

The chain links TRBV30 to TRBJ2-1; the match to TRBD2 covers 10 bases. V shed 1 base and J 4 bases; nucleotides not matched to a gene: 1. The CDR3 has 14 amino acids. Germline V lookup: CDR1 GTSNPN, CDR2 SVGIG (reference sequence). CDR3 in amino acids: CAWSGLAGYNEQFF. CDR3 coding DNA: TGTGCCTGGAGTGGACTAGCGGGTTACAATGAGCAGTTCTTC.